The TCR beta chain described here comes from a study of cytomegalovirus exposure and HLA in healthy donors. Overall study: From HLA-typed donors, an early data release held some 91 million unique TCRs.

A note on this clone: Antigen unknown.

Primers: 60 Vbeta forward and 13 Jbeta reverse. The assay was immunoSEQ multiplex PCR, and TCRdb's table has in-frame clones only and misses some. The top ten hold about 7% of the sample, which has approximately 130,000 clones, 75% to 90% seen once. Whole-study findings and limits: Specificity of three CMV-associated chains for CMV antigens was verified in vitro.

The clonotype comes from a woman in her twenties or thirties in good health and CMV-seropositive. The sequencing sample was made of PBMCs.

The CDR3 region is CAWSDIAGPTDTQYF. In nucleotides, the CDR3 is TGTGCCTGGAGTGACATAGCGGGACCCACAGATACGCAGTATTTT. The genes are TRBV30 and TRBJ2-3, with 8 bases that match TRBD2. V dropped 1 base and J dropped 2; count of bases not matched to a gene: 5. Germline assignment: CDR1 GTSNPN and CDR2 SVGIG (reference sequence). The CDR3 consists of 15 residues.